This T cell receptor (beta chain) came from a study of OX40 agonist ivuxolimab in advanced cancers. About the study: It was permissible to have had prior anti-PD-1, anti-PD-L1 or anti-CTLA-4 therapy, and about 40% had some. General study results and limits: At 0.1 to 3.0 mg/kg, CD4+ and CD8+ blood T cells expanded clonally by week 6. Nonresponders, in some cases, also had low normalized T-cell clonal expansion. Researchers report that CD8+ T cells had, on average, more expanded clones than CD4+.

Note on this clone: Its antigen remains unidentified.

Repertoires were generated with immunoSEQ multiplex PCR, while TCRdb's copy carries only in-frame clones and drops some. The sample includes around 77,000 clones, roughly 90% of them seen just once. The sample in question was CD4+ or CD8+ T cells sorted from blood, obtained in a trial of the OX40 agonist ivuxolimab. The receptor was isolated from an adult with an advanced solid tumor such as melanoma, head and neck, liver or kidney cancer.

The chain's CDR3 is CASSFTQGMLDTEAFF. CDR3 in DNA: TGTGCCAGCAGCTTCACCCAGGGGATGTTGGACACTGAAGCTTTCTTT. This chain connects TRBV5-5 to TRBJ1-1; D is possibly TRBD1 (6 bases). The V end was cut by 2 bases, the J end by 3 bases, with 17 bases between. The germline gives CDR1 SGHKS, CDR2 YYEKEE (reference sequence). The CDR3 is made up of 16 amino acids. The full variable domain, rest sourced from reference TRBV5-5 and TRBJ1-1, is DAGVTQSPTHLIKTRGQQVTLRCSPISGHKSVSWYQQVLGQGPQFIFQYYEKEERGRGNFPDRFSARQFPNYSSELNVNALLLGDSALYLCASSFTQGMLDTEAFFGQGTRLTVV.